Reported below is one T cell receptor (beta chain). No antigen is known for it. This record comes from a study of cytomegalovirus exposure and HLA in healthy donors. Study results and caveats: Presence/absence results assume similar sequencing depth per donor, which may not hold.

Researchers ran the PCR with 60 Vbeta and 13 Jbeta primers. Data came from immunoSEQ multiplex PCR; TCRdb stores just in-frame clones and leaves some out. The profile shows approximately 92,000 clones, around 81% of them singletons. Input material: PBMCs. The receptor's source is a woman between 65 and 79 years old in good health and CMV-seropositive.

In nucleotides, the CDR3 is TGTGCTAGTGGTCGCTCGGGACAGGGGCACACTGAAGCTTTCTTT. Translated: CASGRSGQGHTEAFF. This rearrangement joins TRBV12-5 to TRBJ1-1; 10 bases are shared with TRBD1. The CDR3 is 15 residues long. Germline CDR1 and CDR2: LGHNT and FRNRAP. Losses at the gene ends were 5 bases for V and 3 bases for J; bases not matched to a gene: 6.